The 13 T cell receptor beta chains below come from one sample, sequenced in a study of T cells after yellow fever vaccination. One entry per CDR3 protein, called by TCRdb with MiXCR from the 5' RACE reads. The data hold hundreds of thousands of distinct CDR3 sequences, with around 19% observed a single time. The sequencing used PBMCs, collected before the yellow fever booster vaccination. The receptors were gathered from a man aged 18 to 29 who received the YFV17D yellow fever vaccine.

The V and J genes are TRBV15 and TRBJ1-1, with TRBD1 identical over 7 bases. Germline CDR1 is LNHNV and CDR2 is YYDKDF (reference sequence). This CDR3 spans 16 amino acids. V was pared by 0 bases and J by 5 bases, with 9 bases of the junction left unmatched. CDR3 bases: TGTGCCACCAGCAGAGATCAGACAGGGCGAGGAACTGAAGCTTTCTTT. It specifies CATSRDQTGRGTEAFF.

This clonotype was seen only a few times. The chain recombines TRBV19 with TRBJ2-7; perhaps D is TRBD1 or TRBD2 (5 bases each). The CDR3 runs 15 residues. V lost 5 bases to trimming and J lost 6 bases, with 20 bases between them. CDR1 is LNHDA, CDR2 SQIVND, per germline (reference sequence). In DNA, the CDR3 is TGTGCCAGTAGTCCACAGGACGGGAACTGGCGCGAGCAGTACTTC. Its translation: CASSPQDGNWREQYF.

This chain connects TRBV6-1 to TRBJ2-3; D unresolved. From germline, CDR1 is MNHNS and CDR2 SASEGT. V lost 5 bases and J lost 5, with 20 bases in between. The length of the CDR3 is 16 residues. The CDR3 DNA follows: TGTGCCAGCAGTCGCGGAAAGATACTCCAAGGAGATACGCAGTATTTT. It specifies CASSRGKILQGDTQYF.

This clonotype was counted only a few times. The CDR3 sequence is CASSARDTLETEAFF. The CDR3 region has the DNA TGCGCCAGCAGCGCGCGGGACACCTTGGAGACTGAAGCTTTCTTT. The chain uses TRBV5-1 and TRBJ1-1; perhaps TRBD1 as D (6 bases). Germline assignment: CDR1 SGHRS and CDR2 YFSETQ. V lost 4 bases, J lost 5 bases, and 18 bases lay in between. CDR3 size: 15 residues.

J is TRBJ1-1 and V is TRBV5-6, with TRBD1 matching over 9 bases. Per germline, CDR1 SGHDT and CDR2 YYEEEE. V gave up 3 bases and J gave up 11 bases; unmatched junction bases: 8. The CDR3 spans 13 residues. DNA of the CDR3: TGTGCCAGCAGCTGGGGACAGGGTGGTATCGCTTTCTTT. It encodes CASSWGQGGIAFF.

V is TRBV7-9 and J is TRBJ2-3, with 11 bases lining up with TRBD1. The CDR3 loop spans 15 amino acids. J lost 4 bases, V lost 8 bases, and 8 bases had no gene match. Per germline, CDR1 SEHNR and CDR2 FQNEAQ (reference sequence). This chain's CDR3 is CASLGDRGSADTQYF. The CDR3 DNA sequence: TGTGCCAGCTTGGGGGACAGGGGGTCAGCAGATACGCAGTATTTT.

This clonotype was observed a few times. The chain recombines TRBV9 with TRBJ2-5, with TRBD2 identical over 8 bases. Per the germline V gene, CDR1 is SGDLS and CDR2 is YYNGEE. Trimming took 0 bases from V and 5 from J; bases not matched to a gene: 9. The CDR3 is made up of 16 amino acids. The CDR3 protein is CASSVGIAGILETQYF. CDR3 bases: TGTGCCAGCAGCGTAGGGATAGCGGGGATTCTGGAGACCCAGTACTTC.

Here the CDR3 reads CASSQGVATEAFF. Written as DNA, the CDR3 is TGCGCCAGCAGCCAAGGAGTGGCCACTGAAGCTTTCTTT. The chain uses TRBV4-1 and TRBJ1-1; D uncertain. V shed 1 base and J shed 4 bases, with 7 bases lying between them. CDR1 is MGHRA, CDR2 YSYEKL, per germline. The CDR3 length is 13 residues.

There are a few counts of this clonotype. CDR3 sequence (DNA): TGTGCCAGCAGCCTAACTAGCTACTCCTCCTACGAGCAGTACTTC. Translation gives CASSLTSYSSYEQYF. The chain links TRBV5-6 to TRBJ2-7; a weak D match, TRBD2 (6 bases). In germline, CDR1 is SGHDT, CDR2 YYEEEE. The length of the CDR3 is 15 residues. V was clipped by 4 bases and J by 0 bases, with 14 bases between them.

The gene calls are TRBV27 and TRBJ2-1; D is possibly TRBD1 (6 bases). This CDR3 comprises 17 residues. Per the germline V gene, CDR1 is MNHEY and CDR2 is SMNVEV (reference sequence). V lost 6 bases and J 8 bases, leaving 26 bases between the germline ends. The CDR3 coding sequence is TGTGCCAGCAGCGATCGGCTTGCCGGGACACCGGCAGATGAGCAGTTCTTC. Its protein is CASSDRLAGTPADEQFF.

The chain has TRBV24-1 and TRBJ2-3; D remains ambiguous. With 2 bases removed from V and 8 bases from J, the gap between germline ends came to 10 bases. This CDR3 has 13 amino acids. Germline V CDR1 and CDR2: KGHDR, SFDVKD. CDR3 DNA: TGTGCCACCAGTGATTCGGACCGTGGTACGCAGTATTTT. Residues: CATSDSDRGTQYF.

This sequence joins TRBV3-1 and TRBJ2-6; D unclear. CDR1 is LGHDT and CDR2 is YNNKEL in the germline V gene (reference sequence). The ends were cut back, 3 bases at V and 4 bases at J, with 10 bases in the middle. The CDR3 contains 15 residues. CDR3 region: CASSHVFSGANVLTF. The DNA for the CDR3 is TGTGCCAGCAGCCACGTTTTCTCGGGGGCCAACGTCCTGACTTTC.

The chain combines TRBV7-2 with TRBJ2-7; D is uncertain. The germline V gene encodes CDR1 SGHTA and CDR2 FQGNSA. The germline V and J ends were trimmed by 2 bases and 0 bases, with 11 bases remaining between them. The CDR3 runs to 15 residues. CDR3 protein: CASSLQQSSSYEQYF. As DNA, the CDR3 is TGTGCCAGCAGCTTACAACAGAGCAGCTCCTACGAGCAGTACTTC. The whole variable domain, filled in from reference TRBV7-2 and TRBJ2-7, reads GAGVSQSPSNKVTEKGKDVELRCDPISGHTALYWYRQSLGQGLEFLIYFQGNSAPDKSGLPSDRFSAERTGGSVSTLTIQRTQQEDSAVYLCASSLQQSSSYEQYFGPGTRLTVT.